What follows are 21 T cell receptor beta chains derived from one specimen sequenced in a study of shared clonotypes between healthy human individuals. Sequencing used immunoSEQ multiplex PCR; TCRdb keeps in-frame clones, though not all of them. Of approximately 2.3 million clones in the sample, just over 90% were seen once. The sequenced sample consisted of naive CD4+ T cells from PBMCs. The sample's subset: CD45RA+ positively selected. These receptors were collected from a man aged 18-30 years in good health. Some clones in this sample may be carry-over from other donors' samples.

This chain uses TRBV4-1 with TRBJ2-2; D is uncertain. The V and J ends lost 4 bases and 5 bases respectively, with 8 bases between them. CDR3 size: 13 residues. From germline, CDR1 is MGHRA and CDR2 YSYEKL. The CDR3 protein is CASSLEGTGELFF. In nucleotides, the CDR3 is TGCGCCAGCAGCCTAGAAGGGACCGGGGAGCTGTTTTTT.

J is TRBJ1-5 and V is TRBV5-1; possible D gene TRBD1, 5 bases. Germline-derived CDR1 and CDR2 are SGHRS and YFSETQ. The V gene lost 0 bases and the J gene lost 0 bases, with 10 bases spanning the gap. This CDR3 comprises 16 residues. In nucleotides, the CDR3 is TGCGCCAGCAGCTTGGAGGGACCCCGTAGCAATCAGCCCCAGCATTTT. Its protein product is CASSLEGPRSNQPQHF.

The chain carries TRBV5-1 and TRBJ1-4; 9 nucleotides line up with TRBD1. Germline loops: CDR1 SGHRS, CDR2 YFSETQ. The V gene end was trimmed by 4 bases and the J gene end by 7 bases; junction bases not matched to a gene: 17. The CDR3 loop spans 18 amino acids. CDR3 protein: CASSDEQGASTYGEKLFF. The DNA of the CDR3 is TGCGCCAGCAGCGACGAACAGGGGGCTTCAACATACGGTGAAAAACTGTTTTTT.

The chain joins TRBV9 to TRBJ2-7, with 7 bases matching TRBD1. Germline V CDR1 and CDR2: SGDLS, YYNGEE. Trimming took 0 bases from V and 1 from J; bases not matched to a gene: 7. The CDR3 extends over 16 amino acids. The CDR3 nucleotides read TGTGCCAGCAGCGTAGCCCCCGGGACAGATTCCTACGAGCAGTACTTC. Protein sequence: CASSVAPGTDSYEQYF. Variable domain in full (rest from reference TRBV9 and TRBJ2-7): DSGVTQTPKHLITATGQRVTLRCSPRSGDLSVYWYQQSLDQGLQFLIQYYNGEERAKGNILERFSAQQFPDLHSELNLSSLELGDSALYFCASSVAPGTDSYEQYFGPGTRLTVT.

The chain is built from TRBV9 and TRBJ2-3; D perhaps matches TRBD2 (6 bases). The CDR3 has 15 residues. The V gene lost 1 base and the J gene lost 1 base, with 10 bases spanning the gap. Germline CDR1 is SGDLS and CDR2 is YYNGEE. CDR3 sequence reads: CASSVRRGGTDTQYF. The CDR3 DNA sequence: TGTGCCAGCAGCGTAAGGAGGGGAGGCACAGATACGCAGTATTTT.

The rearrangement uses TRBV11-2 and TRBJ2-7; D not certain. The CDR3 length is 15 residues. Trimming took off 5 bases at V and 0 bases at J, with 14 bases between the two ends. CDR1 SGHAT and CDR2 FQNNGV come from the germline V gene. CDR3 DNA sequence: TGTGCCAGCAGCCATTTAGCTATGAGCTCCTACGAGCAGTACTTC. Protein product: CASSHLAMSSYEQYF.

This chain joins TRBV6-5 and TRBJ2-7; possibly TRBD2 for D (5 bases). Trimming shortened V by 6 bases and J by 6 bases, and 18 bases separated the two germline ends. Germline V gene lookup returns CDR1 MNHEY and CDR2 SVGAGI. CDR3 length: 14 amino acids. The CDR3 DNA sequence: TGTGCCAGCAGCCAAGGCGGAGCCGGAGGCGAGCAGTACTTC. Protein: CASSQGGAGGEQYF.

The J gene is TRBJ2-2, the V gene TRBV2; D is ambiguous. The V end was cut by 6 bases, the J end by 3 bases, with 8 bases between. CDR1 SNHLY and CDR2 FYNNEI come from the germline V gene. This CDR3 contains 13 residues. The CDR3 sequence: CASRETDTGELFF. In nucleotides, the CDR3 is TGTGCCAGCAGGGAGACTGACACCGGGGAGCTGTTTTTT.

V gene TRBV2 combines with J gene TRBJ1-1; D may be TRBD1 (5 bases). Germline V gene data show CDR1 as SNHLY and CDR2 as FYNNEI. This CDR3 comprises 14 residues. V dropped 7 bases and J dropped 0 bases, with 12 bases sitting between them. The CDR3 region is CASISGGMNTEAFF. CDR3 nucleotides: TGTGCCAGCATATCCGGGGGGATGAACACTGAAGCTTTCTTT.

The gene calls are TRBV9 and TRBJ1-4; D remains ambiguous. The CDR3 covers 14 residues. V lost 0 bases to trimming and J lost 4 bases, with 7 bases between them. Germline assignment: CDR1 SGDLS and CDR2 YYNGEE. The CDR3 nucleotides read TGTGCCAGCAGCGTAGGGGCCTTTAATGAAAAACTGTTTTTT. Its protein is CASSVGAFNEKLFF.

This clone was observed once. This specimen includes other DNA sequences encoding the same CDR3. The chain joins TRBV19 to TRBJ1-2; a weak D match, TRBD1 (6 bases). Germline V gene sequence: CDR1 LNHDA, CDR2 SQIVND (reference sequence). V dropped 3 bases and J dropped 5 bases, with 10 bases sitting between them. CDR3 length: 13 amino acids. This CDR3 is CASSIVQGYGYTF. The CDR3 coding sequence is TGTGCCAGTAGTATCGTACAGGGTTATGGCTACACCTTC.

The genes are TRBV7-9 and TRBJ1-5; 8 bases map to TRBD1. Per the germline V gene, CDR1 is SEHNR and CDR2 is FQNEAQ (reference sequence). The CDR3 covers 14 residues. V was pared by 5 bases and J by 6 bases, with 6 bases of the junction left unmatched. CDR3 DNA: TGTGCCAGCAGCCTAGGACAGGGTACTCAGCCCCAGCATTTT. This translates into CASSLGQGTQPQHF. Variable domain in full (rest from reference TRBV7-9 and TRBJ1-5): DTGVSQNPRHKITKRGQNVTFRCDPISEHNRLYWYRQTLGQGPEFLTYFQNEAQLEKSRLLSDRFSAERPKGSFSTLEIQRTEQGDSAMYLCASSLGQGTQPQHFGDGTRLSIL.

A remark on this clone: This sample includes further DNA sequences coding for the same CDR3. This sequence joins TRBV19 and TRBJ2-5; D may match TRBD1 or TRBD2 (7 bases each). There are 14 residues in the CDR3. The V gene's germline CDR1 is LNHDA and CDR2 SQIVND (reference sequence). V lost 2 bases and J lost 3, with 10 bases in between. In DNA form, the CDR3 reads TGTGCCAGTAGTATATCAGGGGGGGAAGAGACCCAGTACTTC. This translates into CASSISGGEETQYF.

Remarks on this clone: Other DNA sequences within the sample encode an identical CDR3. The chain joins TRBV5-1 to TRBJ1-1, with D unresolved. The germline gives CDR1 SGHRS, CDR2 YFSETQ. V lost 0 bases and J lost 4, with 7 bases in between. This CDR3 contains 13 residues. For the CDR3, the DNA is TGCGCCAGCAGCTTGGGCGTGGGCACTGAAGCTTTCTTT. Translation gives CASSLGVGTEAFF.

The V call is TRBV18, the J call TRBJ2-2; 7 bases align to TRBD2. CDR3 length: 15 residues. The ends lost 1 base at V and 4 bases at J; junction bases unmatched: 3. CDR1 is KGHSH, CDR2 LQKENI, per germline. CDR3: CASSPQREITGELFF. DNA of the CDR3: TGTGCCAGCTCACCACAGCGGGAAATCACCGGGGAGCTGTTTTTT.

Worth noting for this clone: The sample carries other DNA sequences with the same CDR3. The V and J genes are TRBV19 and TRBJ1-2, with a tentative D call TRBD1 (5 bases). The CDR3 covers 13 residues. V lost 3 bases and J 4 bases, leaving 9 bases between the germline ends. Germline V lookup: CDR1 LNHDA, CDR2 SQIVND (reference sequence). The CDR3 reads CASSIGAVYGYTF. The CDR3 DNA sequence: TGTGCCAGTAGTATTGGGGCCGTCTATGGCTACACCTTC.

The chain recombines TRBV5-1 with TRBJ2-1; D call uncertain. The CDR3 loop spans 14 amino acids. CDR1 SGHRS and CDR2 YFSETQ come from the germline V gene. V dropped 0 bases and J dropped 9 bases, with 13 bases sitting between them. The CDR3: CASSLGSHWGEQFF. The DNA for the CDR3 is TGCGCCAGCAGCTTGGGATCTCACTGGGGTGAGCAGTTCTTC.

The CDR3 here is CSVQPWGSNTEAFF. The CDR3 coding sequence is TGCAGCGTACAGCCTTGGGGGTCGAACACTGAAGCTTTCTTT. The V and J genes are TRBV29-1 and TRBJ1-1; possibly TRBD1 for D (5 bases). Germline V lookup: CDR1 SQVTM, CDR2 ANQGSEA. Trimming took 6 bases from V and 1 from J, leaving 15 bases between them. The CDR3 contains 14 residues.

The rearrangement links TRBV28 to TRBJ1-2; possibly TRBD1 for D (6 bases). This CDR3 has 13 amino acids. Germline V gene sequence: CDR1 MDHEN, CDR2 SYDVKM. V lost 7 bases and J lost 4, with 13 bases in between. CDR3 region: CASTGAGVYGYTF. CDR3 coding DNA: TGTGCCAGCACGGGGGCAGGGGTCTATGGCTACACCTTC.

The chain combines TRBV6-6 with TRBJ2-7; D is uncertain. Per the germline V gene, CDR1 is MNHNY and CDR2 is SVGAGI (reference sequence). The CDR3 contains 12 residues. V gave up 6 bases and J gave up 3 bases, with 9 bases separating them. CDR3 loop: CASRAADYEQYF. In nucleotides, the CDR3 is TGTGCCAGCAGAGCCGCAGACTACGAGCAGTACTTC.

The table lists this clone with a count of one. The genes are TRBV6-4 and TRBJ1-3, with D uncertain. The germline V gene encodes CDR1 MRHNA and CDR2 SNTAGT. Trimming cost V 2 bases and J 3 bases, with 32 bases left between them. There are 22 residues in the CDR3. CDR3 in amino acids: CASSDPLAVILSEYPFGNTIYF. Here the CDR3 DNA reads TGTGCCAGCAGTGACCCCTTGGCGGTAATATTATCGGAGTACCCCTTTGGAAACACCATATATTTT.